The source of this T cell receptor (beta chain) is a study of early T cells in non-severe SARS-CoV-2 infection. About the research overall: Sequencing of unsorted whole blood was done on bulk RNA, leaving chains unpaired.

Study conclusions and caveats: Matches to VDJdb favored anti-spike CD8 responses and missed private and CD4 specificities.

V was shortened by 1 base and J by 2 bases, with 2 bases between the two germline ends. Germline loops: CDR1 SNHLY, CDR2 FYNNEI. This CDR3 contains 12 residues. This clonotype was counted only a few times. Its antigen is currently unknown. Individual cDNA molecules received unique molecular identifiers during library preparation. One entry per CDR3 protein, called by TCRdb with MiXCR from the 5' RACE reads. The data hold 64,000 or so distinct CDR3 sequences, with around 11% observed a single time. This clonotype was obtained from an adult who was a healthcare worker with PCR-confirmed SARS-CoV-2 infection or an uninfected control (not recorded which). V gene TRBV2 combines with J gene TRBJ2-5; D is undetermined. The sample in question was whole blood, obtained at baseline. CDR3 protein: CASSEGQETQYF. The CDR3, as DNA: TGTGCCAGCAGTGAAGGGCAAGAGACCCAGTACTTC.